This T cell receptor beta chain is from a study of T cell responses to AZD1222 COVID-19 vaccine (dated by TCRdb to the early 2020s). With regard to the full study: AZD1222 recipients given second doses at about 4 weeks or at about 12 weeks were pooled, since spike-specific TCR depth and breadth were not found to differ between the two schedules. TCR sequencing was performed for about 240 trial participants, of whom 200 to 220 were given two doses of AZD1222 and roughly 25 were given two doses of MenACWY control vaccine. Enrollment into the trials was organized by age into subgroups of 18-55, 56-69 and 70-plus years, and those subgroups contained about 160, 30 and 59 TCR-sequenced participants, respectively.

To note about this clone: Its specific antigen is unknown. Per-base qualities were not stored, and no clone one base away is much larger.

The CDR3 regions of human TCRbeta chains were analyzed by immunosequencing. Under the source paper's analysis protocol: TCRs in the repertoires were compared against a reference library of SARS-CoV-2-specific TCRs that had been generated with the MIRA antigen-specificity platform. Breadth meant the fraction of unique TCRs that were SARS-CoV-2-associated, whereas depth meant the fraction of total T cells that were SARS-CoV-2-associated. Using the MIRA data, each spike-specific TCR was assigned both to the spike region to which the TCR was reactive and to a CD4 or CD8 class. Log10-transformed breadth and depth values were compared by one-way ANOVA with Sidak's multiple comparisons tests. The table was pulled from immuneACCESS by TCRdb, which kept in-frame rearrangements only. Such tables lose some clones; where checked, under half of the loss comes from unresolved V genes, and the rest has no known cause. The DNA gave D and trimming, while V, J and clone size come from that table. This sample lists fewer than 150,000 clones; approximately 86% were detected once. Approximately 3.4% of the sample belongs to the ten largest clones.

Points the paper makes about the study in general: Vaccine-associated CD4 TCRs spanned the whole spike protein, with dominant responses in regions 160-218 and 743-854. Reportedly, close to half of the unique spike-specific TCRs recognized epitopes lying outside the regions that are mutated in the B.1.351 and B.1.1.7 variants. After two AZD1222 doses, both the breadth and the depth of spike-specific TCRs were significantly higher than at day 0 and than in MenACWY recipients. Conclusions about previously exposed vaccinees are limited because only a handful of AZD1222 recipients were SARS-CoV-2 seropositive at baseline. The 56-69-year group was small, and its depth increase did not reach significance, likely because of low power. Participants were mostly white British and included more females than males, and it was suggested by the authors that clonal diversity may have been underestimated. Because no day 14 peak-response samples were available, repertoires were characterized only after the peak T cell response.

Per the publication, the time point label means: baseline before first vaccination. The vaccinee samples were drawn from two UK trials, COV001 and COV002, one of which was a single-blind randomized controlled phase 2/3 trial testing AZD1222 (ChAdOx1 nCoV-19) in healthy adults. For TCRbeta chain sequencing, PBMC samples from trial participants were taken at day 0 and at day 28 after the second dose. The TCR comes from an adult in good health. The source was peripheral blood, collected on day 0 of AZD1222 vaccination.

The CDR3 protein: CASTARDGTEAFF. The DNA is as follows: TGTGCCAGCACCGCCCGGGACGGCACTGAAGCTTTCTTT. The chain links TRBV11-2 with TRBJ1-1; a weak D assignment points to TRBD1 (5 bases agree). Looking up the germline V gene yields CDR1 SGHAT and CDR2 FQNNGV. A distance of 13 bases separates the germline ends of V and J, which lose 7 bases and 4 bases respectively. The CDR3 has 13 amino acids, counting the end cysteine and phenylalanine. The kept DNA is CDR3 alone, 39 bases in frame from the first base.